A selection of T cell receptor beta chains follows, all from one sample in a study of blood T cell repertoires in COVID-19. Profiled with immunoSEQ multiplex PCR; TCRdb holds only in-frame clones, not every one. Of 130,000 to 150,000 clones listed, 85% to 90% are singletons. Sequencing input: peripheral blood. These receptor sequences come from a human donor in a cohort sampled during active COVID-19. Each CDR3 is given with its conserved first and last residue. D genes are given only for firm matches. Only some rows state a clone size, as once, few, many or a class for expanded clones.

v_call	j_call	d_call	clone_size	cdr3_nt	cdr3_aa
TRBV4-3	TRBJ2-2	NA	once	TGCGCCAGCAGCCAAGTTGGTCGTGGGCAGGGGCAATCCGGGGAGCTGTTTTTT	CASSQVGRGQGQSGELFF
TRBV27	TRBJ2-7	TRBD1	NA	TGTGCCAGCAGTTTAAATCGACAGGGAATCTCCGAGCAGTACTTC	CASSLNRQGISEQYF
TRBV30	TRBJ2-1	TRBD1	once	TGTGCCTGGAGTACCCTACAGGGGGCGGTCGATGAGCAGTTCTTC	CAWSTLQGAVDEQFF
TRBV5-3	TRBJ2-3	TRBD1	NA	TGTGCCAGAAGCCGATATACCGCCCGGGGACAGGGAGGAGGGGGTACATTCACAGATACGCAGTATTTT	CARSRYTARGQGGGGTFTDTQYF
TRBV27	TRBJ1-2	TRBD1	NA	TGTGCCAGCAGTTCTACCGGGACAGGGGGATCGGGCTACACCTTC	CASSSTGTGGSGYTF
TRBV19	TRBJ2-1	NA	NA	TGTGCCAGTAGTATAGTTAGGGGTCGGGAGCAGTTCTTC	CASSIVRGREQFF
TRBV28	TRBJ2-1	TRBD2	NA	TGTGCCAGCAGTTTGCTAGCGGGACGCAATGAGCAGTTCTTC	CASSLLAGRNEQFF
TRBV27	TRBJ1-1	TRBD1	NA	TGTGCCAGCAGTTTCAACGCCGGGACAGGGAACACTGAAGCTTTCTTT	CASSFNAGTGNTEAFF
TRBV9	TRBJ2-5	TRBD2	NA	TGTGCCAGCAGTTCACTTAGCGGGGGGAGACAAGAGACCCAGTACTTC	CASSSLSGGRQETQYF
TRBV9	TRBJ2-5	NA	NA	TGTGCCAGCAGCGTAGGACAGCAAGAGACCCAGTACTTC	CASSVGQQETQYF
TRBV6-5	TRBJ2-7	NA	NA	TGTGCCAGCAGACTACAGGTCACCTACGAGCAGTACTTC	CASRLQVTYEQYF
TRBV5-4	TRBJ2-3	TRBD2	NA	TGTGCCAGCAGCGCTCCCGGGACTAGCAGAGATACGCAGTATTTT	CASSAPGTSRDTQYF
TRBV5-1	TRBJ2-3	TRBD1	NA	TGCGCCAGCAGCTTGTTCGGGACAGGGGTCTACACAGATACGCAGTATTTT	CASSLFGTGVYTDTQYF
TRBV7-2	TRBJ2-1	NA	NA	TGTGCCAGCAGCTTAAGAGGAGCTGAGGGCTACAATGAGCAGTTCTTC	CASSLRGAEGYNEQFF
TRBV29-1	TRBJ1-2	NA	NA	TGCAGCGCCGACTCACAGGGACCCTCTGACTATGGCTACACCTTC	CSADSQGPSDYGYTF
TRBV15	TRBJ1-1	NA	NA	TGTGCCACCAGCATAACGGGAAACACTGAAGCTTTCTTT	CATSITGNTEAFF
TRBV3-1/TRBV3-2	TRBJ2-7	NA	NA	TGTGCCAGCAGCCTCAATGCCAGGGCGAGCCCCAGGTACGAGCAGTACTTC	CASSLNARASPRYEQYF
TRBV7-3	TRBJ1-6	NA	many	TGTGCCAGCAGCTCGCAGGGTGGAGATTCACCCCTCCACTTT	CASSSQGGDSPLHF
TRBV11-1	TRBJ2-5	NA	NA	TGTGCCAGCAGCCCCCACGGGCAGGGAGAGACCCAGTACTTC	CASSPHGQGETQYF
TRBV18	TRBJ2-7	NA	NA	TGTGCCAGCTCACCACAGGGGTCCACCTCCTACGAGCAGTACTTC	CASSPQGSTSYEQYF
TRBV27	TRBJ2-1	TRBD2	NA	TGTGCCAGCCGGGAGGGGCTGAGGGAGCAGTTCTTC	CASREGLREQFF
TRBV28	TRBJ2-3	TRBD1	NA	TGTGCCAGCAGCCGTGACAGGGGGCACCCAGATACGCAGTATTTT	CASSRDRGHPDTQYF
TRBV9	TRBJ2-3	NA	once	TGTGCCAGCAGCCCCAATAAGCGGGCAGGAAATAATGGAGATACGCAGTATTTT	CASSPNKRAGNNGDTQYF
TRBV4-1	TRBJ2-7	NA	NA	TGCGCCAGCAGCCAAGGCTTACTAGCAGGCTACGAGCAGTACTTC	CASSQGLLAGYEQYF
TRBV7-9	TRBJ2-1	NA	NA	TGTGCCAGCAGCTGGAGATACAATGAGCAGTTCTTC	CASSWRYNEQFF
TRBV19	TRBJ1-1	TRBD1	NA	TGTGCCAGTAGTAGGAGGGGGCCCACTGAAGCTTTCTTT	CASSRRGPTEAFF
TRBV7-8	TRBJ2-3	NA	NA	TGTGCCAGCAGCTTAGTCGGGGGACTTAGCACAGATACGCAGTATTTT	CASSLVGGLSTDTQYF
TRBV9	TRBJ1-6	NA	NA	TGTGCCAGCAGCCTACAAGATAATAGGGGTTCACCCCTCCACTTT	CASSLQDNRGSPLHF
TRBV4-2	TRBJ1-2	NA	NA	TGTGCCAGCAGCCCTGGAGACAGGAGTCGGCGCGGCTACACCTTC	CASSPGDRSRRGYTF
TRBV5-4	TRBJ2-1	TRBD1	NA	TGTGCCAGCAGTTCTCCAGGGGGCGGGTACAATGAGCAGTTCTTC	CASSSPGGGYNEQFF
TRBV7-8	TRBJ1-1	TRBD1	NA	TGTGCCAGCAGCTTAGGCAGGGGGCTCACTGAAGCTTTCTTT	CASSLGRGLTEAFF
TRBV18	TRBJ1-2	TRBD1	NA	TGTGCCAGCTCACCAAGGATCCAGGGGACAGGCTCCGGGAATGGCTACACCTTC	CASSPRIQGTGSGNGYTF
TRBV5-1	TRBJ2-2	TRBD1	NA	TGCGCCAGCACCAAAGGGGACAGGGGGCCCGGGGAGCTGTTTTTT	CASTKGDRGPGELFF
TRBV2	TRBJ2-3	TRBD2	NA	TGTGCCAGCAGCGCTCCCACTAGCGGGGTAAAAGATACGCAGTATTTT	CASSAPTSGVKDTQYF
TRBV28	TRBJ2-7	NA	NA	TGTGCCAGCAGGCAACACTACGAGCAGTACTTC	CASRQHYEQYF
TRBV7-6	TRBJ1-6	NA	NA	TGTGCCAGCAGCTCAGCAGGGGAACAGGGAAATTCACCCCTCCACTTT	CASSSAGEQGNSPLHF
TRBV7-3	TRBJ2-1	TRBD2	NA	TGTGCCAGCAGCAGCGGGAGAGGGGATGAGCAGTTCTTC	CASSSGRGDEQFF
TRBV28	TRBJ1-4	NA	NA	TGTGCCAGCAGTCCGGCGTCCAATGGGGGGGAAAACGTTGAAAAACTGTTTTTT	CASSPASNGGENVEKLFF
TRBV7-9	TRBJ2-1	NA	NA	TGTGCCAGCAGCTTAGTGGGGGACATCCTTTTCTTC	CASSLVGDILFF
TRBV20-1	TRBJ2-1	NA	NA	TGCAGTGCTAGTGGATGGCAGGGGCCCTACAATGAGCAGTTCTTC	CSASGWQGPYNEQFF
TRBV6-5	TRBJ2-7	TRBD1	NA	TGTGCCAGCAGGCGCAAGGGACAGTTTTTCGACGAGCAGTACTTC	CASRRKGQFFDEQYF